A selection of T cell receptor beta chains follows, all from one sample in a study of T cells after yellow fever vaccination. TCRdb itself ran the 5' RACE reads through MiXCR, one entry per CDR3 protein. Here the sample spans around 400,000 distinct CDR3 sequences, under 14% being singletons. The input for sequencing was PBMCs, taken on the day of the first yellow fever vaccination. All receptors derive from a man aged 18 to 29 who received the YFV17D yellow fever vaccine. CDR3s include the opening cysteine and the closing phenylalanine or tryptophan. Fields, in order: clone size, V gene, D gene, J gene, CDR3 protein. A D gene is named only where the DNA matches it firmly. The listing skips clone size in some rows; elsewhere it reads once, few, many or a size class.

.	TRBV5-1	TRBD1	TRBJ2-3	CASSPGTGPDTQYF
.	TRBV7-3	TRBD1	TRBJ1-6	CASSVDRGQALHF
.	TRBV9	.	TRBJ1-6	CASSGRGALNSPLHF
.	TRBV6-1	.	TRBJ2-5	CASRRMEGYETQYF
.	TRBV27	TRBD1	TRBJ1-1	CASSLRNRQGATLNTEAFF
once	TRBV18	.	TRBJ2-7	CASSPRWPEQYF
.	TRBV4-1	.	TRBJ1-2	CASSQLLPGDANYGYTF
.	TRBV10-1	.	TRBJ2-3	CASSDVSTDTQYF
.	TRBV7-3	.	TRBJ2-2	CASSLPSGNPGELFF
few	TRBV5-4	.	TRBJ1-1	CASSLIGTMNTEAFF
.	TRBV29-1	TRBD2	TRBJ2-7	CSASSGGPIDEQYF
many	TRBV3-1	TRBD2	TRBJ2-3	CASSQDGGGGSTQYF
few	TRBV4-2	TRBD2	TRBJ2-5	CASSVGGAQETQYF
.	TRBV18	.	TRBJ2-5	CASSPVAAGYQETQYF
few	TRBV28	.	TRBJ1-5	CASSLFTNQPQHF
many	TRBV7-9	TRBD1	TRBJ1-5	CASSSVPRGQRSNQPQHF